These 27 T cell receptor beta chains were sequenced from one sample in a study of long-term antiretroviral therapy in people with HIV. The run of the v3.0 immunoSEQ assay was at survey level. Assay used: immunoSEQ multiplex PCR; TCRdb lists only in-frame clones, some missing. The sample consists of some 31,000 clones, around 96% of them appearing once. The sample was unsorted PBMCs, taken 5.3 years after starting antiretroviral therapy. Source of these receptors: a man aged 25 to 45 with HIV.

V and J are TRBV6-6 and TRBJ2-4; 12 bases fit TRBD1. Germline CDR1 is MNHNY and CDR2 is SVGAGI (reference sequence). This CDR3 contains 16 residues. The ends lost 7 bases at V and 8 bases at J; junction bases unmatched: 12. The CDR3 loop is CASKKRGQGASHIQYF. As DNA, the CDR3 is TGTGCCAGCAAAAAGCGGGGACAGGGGGCTAGTCACATTCAGTACTTC.

This sequence joins TRBV6-5 and TRBJ1-2; D is unclear. The V gene's germline CDR1 is MNHEY and CDR2 SVGAGI. The CDR3 is made up of 11 amino acids. Trimming left V 7 bases short and J 5 bases short, with 8 bases between. The CDR3 coding sequence is TGTGCCAGCACTACTAGATATGGCTACACCTTC. Its translation: CASTTRYGYTF.

The CDR3 protein is CASSSQGSSYNEQFF. CDR3 coding DNA: TGTGCCAGCAGCTCACAGGGAAGCTCCTACAATGAGCAGTTCTTC. The V gene is TRBV5-4, the J gene TRBJ2-1; maybe TRBD1 (6 bases). This CDR3 contains 15 residues. Between the trimmed V and J ends, which lost 3 bases and 0 bases, there was a span of 10 bases. The germline gives CDR1 SGHNT, CDR2 YYREEE (reference sequence).

The chain carries TRBV9 and TRBJ2-5; 7 bases are a match to TRBD2. Germline trimming cut 6 bases from V and 4 bases from J; bases unmatched to any gene: 9. Germline V CDR1 and CDR2: SGDLS, YYNGEE. The CDR3 is 14 amino acids. The CDR3 is CASTPTSAIETQYF. For the CDR3, the DNA is TGTGCCAGCACCCCCACTAGCGCAATAGAGACCCAGTACTTC.

This chain links TRBV28 with TRBJ2-7; 8 positions agree with TRBD2. CDR3 size: 14 residues. V lost 2 bases to trimming and J lost 2 bases; unmatched junction nucleotides: 2. Germline CDR1 and CDR2: MDHEN and SYDVKM. In DNA form, the CDR3 reads TGTGCCAGCAGTTTAAGGCGGGGGGCCTACGAGCAGTACTTC. This codes for CASSLRRGAYEQYF. Full variable domain (remainder filled in from reference TRBV28 and TRBJ2-7): DVKVTQSSRYLVKRTGEKVFLECVQDMDHENMFWYRQDPGLGLRLIYFSYDVKMKEKGDIPEGYSVSREKKERFSLILESASTNQTSMYLCASSLRRGAYEQYFGPGTRLTVT.

This clone was found once. The chain combines TRBV7-9 with TRBJ2-7; TRBD2 agrees at 10 bases. The CDR3 runs to 19 residues. Trimming cost V 4 bases and J 5 bases; bases outside gene matches: 20. Germline-derived CDR1 and CDR2 are SEHNR and FQNEAQ (reference sequence). Written as DNA, the CDR3 is TGTGCCAGCAGCTCCCCGATGGTAGCGGGAGGCCGCTGGGCCCACGAGCAGTACTTC. It is translated as CASSSPMVAGGRWAHEQYF.

The chain combines TRBV11-2 with TRBJ2-3, with a possible D match to TRBD2 (5 bases). CDR3 length: 14 amino acids. Trimming removed 3 bases from V and 4 bases from J, with 11 bases in between. CDR1 is SGHAT and CDR2 is FQNNGV in the germline V gene. CDR3 nucleotide sequence: TGTGCCAGCAGCTTGGTTCTGGAGGCAGATACGCAGTATTTT. This encodes CASSLVLEADTQYF.

This chain links TRBV15 with TRBJ2-2; D uncertain. The CDR3 is 14 amino acids. V lost 0 bases to trimming and J lost 4 bases, with 6 bases between them. CDR1 is LNHNV and CDR2 is YYDKDF in the germline V gene (reference sequence). The CDR3 DNA sequence: TGTGCCACCAGCAGAGAACAGAGCACCGGGGAGCTGTTTTTT. Translated, it gives CATSREQSTGELFF.

This chain uses TRBV19 with TRBJ2-4, with a possible D match to TRBD1 (5 bases). V was pared by 1 base and J by 5 bases, with 9 bases between. CDR3 length: 14 residues. The germline V gene has CDR1 LNHDA and CDR2 SQIVND (reference sequence). The CDR3 DNA is TGTGCCAGTAGTATAGGGGGCAGACAAAACATTCAGTACTTC. The encoded protein is CASSIGGRQNIQYF.

V and J are TRBV18 and TRBJ2-3; possibly TRBD1 or TRBD2 for D (5 bases each). The germline CDR1 and CDR2 sequences are KGHSH and LQKENI. V lost 4 bases to trimming and J lost 6 bases, with 8 bases between them. The CDR3 contains 12 residues. CDR3 sequence (DNA): TGTGCCAGCTCACGGGACGACGATACGCAGTATTTT. This sequence encodes CASSRDDDTQYF.

This rearrangement joins TRBV7-9 to TRBJ2-2; tentatively, D is TRBD2 (6 bases). This CDR3 has 16 residues. CDR1 and CDR2 (germline): SEHNR, FQNEAQ (reference sequence). V gave up 5 bases and J gave up 0 bases, with 13 bases separating them. The CDR3: CASSRTGLPNTGELFF. CDR3 DNA: TGTGCCAGCAGCCGAACGGGACTGCCGAACACCGGGGAGCTGTTTTTT.

The rearrangement joins TRBV7-9 to TRBJ2-2; D not resolved. V lost 2 bases to trimming and J lost 7 bases, with 14 bases between them. This CDR3 spans 15 amino acids. Germline assignment: CDR1 SEHNR and CDR2 FQNEAQ (reference sequence). The CDR3, as DNA: TGTGCCAGCAGCTTACTGGCAGGATTAGTCGGGGAGCTGTTTTTT. Protein product: CASSLLAGLVGELFF.

The V call is TRBV14, the J call TRBJ1-2; maybe TRBD1 (6 bases). This CDR3 spans 13 amino acids. Trimming left V 4 bases short and J 8 bases short, with 14 bases between. Germline V lookup: CDR1 SGHDN, CDR2 FVKESK. The CDR3 DNA reads as TGTGCCAGCAGCCCCAACAGGGTAGGGGGCTACACCTTC. This encodes CASSPNRVGGYTF.

This sequence joins TRBV9 and TRBJ2-1; 7 nucleotides line up with TRBD2. J was trimmed by 1 base and V by 3 bases; bases with no gene match: 7. This CDR3 region has 16 residues. Germline V gene lookup returns CDR1 SGDLS and CDR2 YYNGEE. The CDR3 nucleotides read TGTGCCAGCAGCGCCAGGGACGGGGGGTCCTACAATGAGCAGTTCTTC. It yields the protein CASSARDGGSYNEQFF.

This sequence joins TRBV6-5 and TRBJ1-6; 8 nucleotides match TRBD1. This CDR3 comprises 15 residues. J lost 5 bases, V lost 6 bases, and 6 bases had no gene match. Germline V CDR1 and CDR2: MNHEY, SVGAGI. Here the CDR3 DNA reads TGTGCCAGCAGAAGACAGGGGAGCCATAATTCACCCCTCCACTTT. It codes for CASRRQGSHNSPLHF.

This chain uses TRBV9 with TRBJ2-1; TRBD2 agrees at 12 bases. Germline CDR1 and CDR2: SGDLS and YYNGEE. V was pared by 5 bases and J by 8 bases, with 8 bases of the junction left unmatched. The CDR3 length is 15 residues. The CDR3, as DNA: TGTGCCAGCAGGGGGCTAGCGGGAGGGATCGATGAGCAGTTCTTC. It translates to CASRGLAGGIDEQFF. The whole variable domain, remainder taken from reference TRBV9 and TRBJ2-1, is DSGVTQTPKHLITATGQRVTLRCSPRSGDLSVYWYQQSLDQGLQFLIQYYNGEERAKGNILERFSAQQFPDLHSELNLSSLELGDSALYFCASRGLAGGIDEQFFGPGTRLTVL.

V and J are TRBV4-1 and TRBJ2-3, with a tentative D call TRBD2 (6 bases). The CDR3 sequence is 16 residues long. V was pared by 0 bases and J by 0 bases, with 10 bases between. CDR1 is MGHRA, CDR2 YSYEKL, per germline. CDR3 DNA: TGCGCCAGCAGCCAAGACCACGGACTAAGCACAGATACGCAGTATTTT. Residues: CASSQDHGLSTDTQYF.

The chain recombines TRBV5-4 with TRBJ2-7; D may correspond to TRBD1 or TRBD2 (5 bases each). The CDR3 spans 15 residues. Looked up from germline, CDR1 is SGHNT and CDR2 is YYREEE (reference sequence). V lost 4 bases and J 2 bases, leaving 16 bases between the germline ends. The CDR3 DNA reads as TGTGCCAGCAGCGGGGGAGACAGTTCCACCTACGAGCAGTACTTC. Residues: CASSGGDSSTYEQYF.

The chain has TRBV15 and TRBJ2-3; D gene uncertain. The CDR3 spans 18 residues. V lost 2 bases and J lost 0, with 18 bases in between. Germline CDR1 LNHNV, CDR2 YYDKDF (reference sequence). The CDR3 is CATSRPYQPLVSTDTQYF. The CDR3 bases are TGTGCCACCAGCAGACCATACCAGCCACTGGTGAGCACAGATACGCAGTATTTT.

The chain couples TRBV6-1 to TRBJ1-1, with 7 bases aligning to TRBD1. The V gene's germline CDR1 is MNHNS and CDR2 SASEGT. With V trimmed by 7 bases and J by 5 bases, 13 bases remained unmatched. The CDR3 contains 15 residues. In DNA form, the CDR3 reads TGTGCCAGCACCCCTAGTGGGGACAGTTTAACTGAAGCTTTCTTT. Translation: CASTPSGDSLTEAFF.

As DNA, the CDR3 is TGTGCCATCAGTGAGTCGAGGGGAACCCAGTACTTC. It translates to CAISESRGTQYF. The chain combines TRBV10-3 with TRBJ2-5; D is possibly TRBD1 or TRBD2 (5 bases each). There are 12 residues in the CDR3. Germline loops: CDR1 ENHRY, CDR2 SYGVKD. V was clipped by 0 bases and J by 8 bases, with 7 bases between them.

The rearrangement joins TRBV6-5 to TRBJ1-1; D gene ambiguous. Deletions cut 3 bases from V and 0 bases from J, with 5 bases between. In germline, CDR1 is MNHEY, CDR2 SVGAGI. This CDR3 comprises 13 residues. The DNA of the CDR3 is TGTGCCAGCAGTTATAACCTGAACACTGAAGCTTTCTTT. Translation: CASSYNLNTEAFF.

This clone appeared a single time. The V and J genes are TRBV6-5 and TRBJ1-2; D remains ambiguous. Trimming removed 2 bases from V and 9 bases from J, with 7 bases in between. Per germline, CDR1 MNHEY and CDR2 SVGAGI. There are 11 residues in the CDR3. In DNA form, the CDR3 reads TGTGCCAGCAGTTACGGGAATAGCTACACCTTC. Translating it yields CASSYGNSYTF.

This chain joins TRBV11-2 and TRBJ2-3; 7 positions match TRBD1. This CDR3 is 16 amino acids long. The V segment lost 5 bases and the J segment 0 bases; nucleotides outside the gene matches: 8. In germline, CDR1 is SGHAT, CDR2 FQNNGV. The CDR3, as DNA: TGTGCCAGCAGCCGGAGGACAGGCGCTAGCACAGATACGCAGTATTTT. It specifies CASSRRTGASTDTQYF.

The gene calls are TRBV6-4 and TRBJ2-3; 11 positions match TRBD2. The CDR3 consists of 15 residues. Germline trimming cut 6 bases from V and 1 base from J; bases unmatched to any gene: 3. Germline values: CDR1 MRHNA, CDR2 SNTAGT. The CDR3 sequence is CASSLTSGGTDTQYF. The CDR3 region has the DNA TGTGCCAGCAGCTTGACTAGCGGGGGCACAGATACGCAGTATTTT.

Here the CDR3 DNA reads TGTGCCAGCAGCCCTCATGGCGGACAGGATGAAAAACTGTTTTTT. Its translation: CASSPHGGQDEKLFF. The gene calls are TRBV2 and TRBJ1-4; 7 nucleotides agree with TRBD1. Losses at the gene ends were 6 bases for V and 6 bases for J; bases not matched to a gene: 10. The germline gives CDR1 SNHLY, CDR2 FYNNEI. This CDR3 is built from 15 residues.

The chain recombines TRBV6-4 with TRBJ1-5; D possibly corresponds to TRBD1 (6 bases). The germline V gene has CDR1 MRHNA and CDR2 SNTAGT. The ends were cut back, 8 bases at V and 0 bases at J, with 20 bases in the middle. The length of the CDR3 is 17 residues. CDR3 amino acids: CASRNRNRGDSNQPQHF. In DNA, the CDR3 is TGTGCCAGCCGGAACAGAAATAGGGGGGATAGCAATCAGCCCCAGCATTTT.